These 24 T cell receptor beta chains share one sample of origin, sequenced in a study of T cell changes during pregnancy in multiple sclerosis. TCRdb's table, derived via immunoSEQ multiplex PCR, lists solely in-frame clones and lacks some. The sample carries some 100,000 clones, 90% to 95% recorded once. The sequences come from peripheral blood, collected in the second trimester of pregnancy. These receptors originate from a female donor with multiple sclerosis, enrolled in a pregnancy study.

The chain has TRBV5-1 and TRBJ2-1; D perhaps matches TRBD1 (6 bases). Per germline, CDR1 SGHRS and CDR2 YFSETQ. The CDR3 has 13 amino acids. Trimming cost V 1 base and J 9 bases, with 11 bases left between them. DNA of the CDR3: TGCGCCAGCAGCTTGTATACAGGGAGTGAGCAGTTCTTC. Its protein is CASSLYTGSEQFF.

The chain has TRBV9 and TRBJ1-2, with TRBD1 matching over 9 bases. Germline CDR1 reads SGDLS; CDR2 reads YYNGEE. With 3 bases clipped from V and 4 bases from J, the junction kept 4 bases outside the gene matches. The CDR3 length is 14 residues. CDR3 bases: TGTGCCAGCAGCGAAGCGGGACAGGGCTATGGCTACACCTTC. Its translation: CASSEAGQGYGYTF.

This chain joins TRBV4-1 and TRBJ1-5; 7 positions agree with TRBD1. The J segment lost 3 bases and the V segment lost 4 bases, leaving 6 bases of the junction unmatched. Germline-derived CDR1 and CDR2 are MGHRA and YSYEKL. The CDR3 covers 15 residues. The CDR3 reads CASSLRDSDNQPQHF. In nucleotides, the CDR3 is TGCGCCAGCAGCCTAAGGGACAGTGACAATCAGCCCCAGCATTTT.

This chain links TRBV2 with TRBJ2-2; TRBD1 is a possible D gene (5 bases). The CDR3 contains 14 residues. Deletions cut 6 bases from V and 3 bases from J, with 11 bases between. Germline lookup yields CDR1 SNHLY and CDR2 FYNNEI. DNA of the CDR3: TGTGCCAGCAGCCGCAGGGTGTACACCGGGGAGCTGTTTTTT. Translated: CASSRRVYTGELFF.

The chain links TRBV6-5 to TRBJ1-5, with 9 nucleotides matching TRBD1. The germline gives CDR1 MNHEY, CDR2 SVGAGI. The CDR3 runs to 15 residues. The J segment lost 4 bases and the V segment lost 6 bases, leaving 7 bases of the junction unmatched. The CDR3 region has the DNA TGTGCCAGCAGAAAAGACAGGGGGTATAATCAGCCCCAGCATTTT. Translating gives CASRKDRGYNQPQHF.

The genes are TRBV7-2 and TRBJ1-5, with 8 bases identical to TRBD1. Looked up from germline, CDR1 is SGHTA and CDR2 is FQGNSA. V shed 4 bases and J 1 base; nucleotides not matched to a gene: 0. The CDR3 extends over 14 amino acids. The CDR3 spells CASSWDRSNQPQHF. The DNA of the CDR3 is TGTGCCAGCAGCTGGGACAGGAGCAATCAGCCCCAGCATTTT.

V gene TRBV6-6 combines with J gene TRBJ1-4; D possibly corresponds to TRBD1 (5 bases). Germline CDR1 MNHNY, CDR2 SVGAGI (reference sequence). The CDR3 covers 14 residues. With 6 bases removed from V and 5 bases from J, the gap between germline ends came to 13 bases. CDR3 region: CASRSPGENEKLFF. In DNA form, the CDR3 reads TGTGCCAGCAGGTCTCCGGGGGAGAATGAAAAACTGTTTTTT.

The J gene is TRBJ2-2, the V gene TRBV6-1; TRBD2 matches at 12 bases. V gave up 1 base and J gave up 7 bases; unmatched junction bases: 7. Germline-derived CDR1 and CDR2 are MNHNS and SASEGT. This CDR3 has 17 residues. This chain's CDR3 is CASSEVRLAGEGGELFF. Written as DNA, the CDR3 is TGTGCCAGCAGTGAAGTTCGACTAGCGGGAGAAGGCGGGGAGCTGTTTTTT.

There are a few counts of this clone. V is TRBV6-4 and J is TRBJ2-2; the D gene is possibly TRBD1 (6 bases). CDR1 and CDR2 from the germline V gene are MRHNA and SNTAGT. V dropped 5 bases and J dropped 4 bases, with 11 bases sitting between them. This CDR3 is built from 14 residues. CDR3 in DNA: TGTGCCAGCAGTCCAACAGGGTCCACCGGGGAGCTGTTTTTT. Its translation is CASSPTGSTGELFF.

This rearrangement joins TRBV5-1 to TRBJ2-3; the D gene is possibly TRBD2 (6 bases). Germline assignment: CDR1 SGHRS and CDR2 YFSETQ. The V gene lost 0 bases and the J gene lost 0 bases, with 8 bases spanning the gap. The CDR3 is made up of 15 amino acids. The CDR3, as DNA: TGCGCCAGCAGCTTGGGCGGGACCAGCACAGATACGCAGTATTTT. This codes for CASSLGGTSTDTQYF.

The chain is built from TRBV10-3 and TRBJ1-5; no clear D. The CDR3 covers 17 residues. Trimming cost V 4 bases and J 3 bases, with 19 bases left between them. Germline V gene lookup returns CDR1 ENHRY and CDR2 SYGVKD. For the CDR3, the DNA is TGTGCCATCAGTGCCACCCTGGAGACTGGGTCCAATCAGCCCCAGCATTTT. Protein: CAISATLETGSNQPQHF.

This clone was picked up one time. The chain recombines TRBV6-6 with TRBJ2-5; 7 bases are a match to TRBD2. This CDR3 has 14 amino acids. CDR1 and CDR2 from the germline V gene are MNHNY and SVGAGI (reference sequence). With 4 bases clipped from V and 10 bases from J, the junction kept 12 bases outside the gene matches. The CDR3 here is CASSFGGGIVDQYF. In DNA, the CDR3 is TGTGCCAGCAGTTTTGGCGGGGGTATTGTGGACCAGTACTTC.

This chain uses TRBV9 with TRBJ2-1; TRBD2 matches 11 bases. Germline assignment: CDR1 SGDLS and CDR2 YYNGEE. The CDR3 totals 15 residues. J was trimmed by 6 bases and V by 4 bases; bases with no gene match: 6. The CDR3 reads CASSLRLAGTNEQFF. Written as DNA, the CDR3 is TGTGCCAGCAGCCTCCGACTAGCGGGAACCAATGAGCAGTTCTTC.

The chain employs TRBV27 and TRBJ2-1; possible D gene TRBD2, 6 bases. CDR3 length: 16 residues. Looked up from germline, CDR1 is MNHEY and CDR2 is SMNVEV (reference sequence). V shed 3 bases and J shed 8 bases, with 20 bases lying between them. CDR3 region: CASSLLSGVHLDEQFF. The CDR3 DNA reads TGTGCCAGCAGTTTGTTATCGGGGGTCCATTTGGATGAGCAGTTCTTC.

V usage is TRBV6-5 and J usage is TRBJ2-4, with TRBD2 identical over 9 bases. Germline CDR1 reads MNHEY; CDR2 reads SVGAGI. Unmatched junction bases numbered 2, after V lost 7 bases and J lost 1 base. The CDR3 extends over 14 amino acids. This CDR3 is CASKSGGAKNIQYF. The CDR3, as DNA: TGTGCCAGCAAAAGCGGGGGGGCCAAAAACATTCAGTACTTC.

This sequence joins TRBV5-4 and TRBJ2-3; 9 bases agree with TRBD2. CDR3 length equals 15 residues. Germline V CDR1 and CDR2: SGHNT, YYREEE (reference sequence). J gave up 3 bases and V 2 bases, and 4 bases lay outside the gene matches. The CDR3 loop is CASSLGLAGTDTQYF. The CDR3, as DNA: TGTGCCAGCAGCTTAGGGCTAGCGGGAACAGATACGCAGTATTTT. The whole variable domain, remainder taken from reference TRBV5-4 and TRBJ2-3, is ETGVTQSPTHLIKTRGQQVTLRCSSQSGHNTVSWYQQALGQGPQFIFQYYREEENGRGNFPPRFSGLQFPNYSSELNVNALELDDSALYLCASSLGLAGTDTQYFGPGTRLTVL.

The chain employs TRBV2 and TRBJ1-4, with D hard to call. Trimming cost V 0 bases and J 4 bases, with 9 bases left between them. Germline-derived CDR1 and CDR2 are SNHLY and FYNNEI. The CDR3 runs 15 residues. The CDR3 here is CASSEALGLNEKLFF. In nucleotides, the CDR3 is TGTGCCAGCAGTGAAGCTCTCGGTCTTAATGAAAAACTGTTTTTT.

The V call is TRBV5-1, the J call TRBJ1-2; D may be TRBD1 (5 bases). The germline V and J ends were trimmed by 4 bases and 0 bases, with 13 bases remaining between them. Germline lookup yields CDR1 SGHRS and CDR2 YFSETQ. This CDR3 is built from 15 residues. CDR3 DNA sequence: TGCGCCAGCAGCCCGGAGGGGCGCGCTAACTATGGCTACACCTTC. Translation: CASSPEGRANYGYTF.

The rearrangement uses TRBV7-6 and TRBJ2-1; the match to TRBD1 covers 9 bases. After removal of 4 bases from V and 3 bases from J, the junction contained 13 bases not matched to a gene. Germline V lookup: CDR1 SGHVS, CDR2 FNYEAQ. This CDR3 has 18 amino acids. The CDR3 loop is CASSSISPGQGHYNEQFF. The CDR3 coding sequence is TGTGCCAGCAGCTCGATAAGTCCGGGACAGGGACACTACAATGAGCAGTTCTTC. The full variable domain, completed using reference TRBV7-6 and TRBJ2-1, is GAGVSQSPRYKVTKRGQDVALRCDPISGHVSLYWYRQALGQGPEFLTYFNYEAQQDKSGLPNDRFSAERPEGSISTLTIQRTEQRDSAMYRCASSSISPGQGHYNEQFFGPGTRLTVL.

The CDR3 sequence: CASRVTGTGGKEQYF. The CDR3 nucleotides are TGTGCCAGCAGGGTAACCGGGACAGGGGGCAAGGAGCAGTACTTC. The chain carries TRBV2 and TRBJ2-7, with 12 bases aligning to TRBD1. The germline V gene encodes CDR1 SNHLY and CDR2 FYNNEI. CDR3 length: 15 residues. The trim removed 6 bases at V and 7 bases at J, leaving 10 bases unmatched.

The CDR3, as DNA: TGTGCCTGGGGGACAGGGGAAGGGCAGCCCCAGCATTTT. Its translation: CAWGTGEGQPQHF. This chain connects TRBV30 to TRBJ1-5, with 10 bases fitting TRBD1. Germline CDR1 is GTSNPN and CDR2 is SVGIG (reference sequence). V gave up 5 bases and J gave up 7 bases; unmatched junction bases: 5. This CDR3 contains 13 residues.

The chain is built from TRBV14 and TRBJ2-1; no clear D. Trimming left V 0 bases short and J 11 bases short, with 17 bases between. The germline V gene encodes CDR1 SGHDN and CDR2 FVKESK. The CDR3 runs 15 residues. This chain's CDR3 is CASSQDTYGWRKQFF. CDR3 coding DNA: TGTGCCAGCAGCCAAGATACCTATGGGTGGAGAAAGCAGTTCTTC.

This clone has just one count. Within the sample, other DNA sequences also encode this same CDR3. The chain is built from TRBV9 and TRBJ2-7; 9 bases line up with TRBD1. Germline V lookup: CDR1 SGDLS, CDR2 YYNGEE. The CDR3 has 15 residues. V lost 3 bases, J lost 1 base, and 5 bases stayed unmatched. The CDR3 DNA follows: TGTGCCAGCAGCGCTGCCGGGACAGGGTCCTACGAGCAGTACTTC. Its translation: CASSAAGTGSYEQYF.

V is TRBV6-4 and J is TRBJ2-1; possibly TRBD2 for D (5 bases). Per germline, CDR1 MRHNA and CDR2 SNTAGT. V was trimmed by 0 bases and J by 10 bases, leaving 13 bases between them. The CDR3 length is 14 residues. The CDR3 DNA reads as TGTGCCAGCAGTGACTCAGGGAGACATCGAGAGCAGTTCTTC. Translated: CASSDSGRHREQFF.